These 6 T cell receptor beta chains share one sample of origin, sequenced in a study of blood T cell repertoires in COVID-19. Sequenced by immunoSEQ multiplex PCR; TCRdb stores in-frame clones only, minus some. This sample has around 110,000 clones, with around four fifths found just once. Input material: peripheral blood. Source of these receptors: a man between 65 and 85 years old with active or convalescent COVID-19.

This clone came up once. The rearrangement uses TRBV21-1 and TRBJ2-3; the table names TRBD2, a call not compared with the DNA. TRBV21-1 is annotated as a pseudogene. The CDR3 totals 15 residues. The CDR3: CASSRGGEGTDTQYF. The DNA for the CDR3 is TGTGCCAGCAGCAGAGGAGGGGAAGGTACAGATACGCAGTATTTT.

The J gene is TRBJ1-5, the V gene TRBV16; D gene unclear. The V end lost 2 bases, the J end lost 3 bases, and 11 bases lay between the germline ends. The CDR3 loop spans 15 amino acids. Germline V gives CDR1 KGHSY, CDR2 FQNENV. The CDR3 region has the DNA TGTGCCAGCAGCCAAACCTGGCAGGACAATCAGCCCCAGCATTTT. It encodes CASSQTWQDNQPQHF.

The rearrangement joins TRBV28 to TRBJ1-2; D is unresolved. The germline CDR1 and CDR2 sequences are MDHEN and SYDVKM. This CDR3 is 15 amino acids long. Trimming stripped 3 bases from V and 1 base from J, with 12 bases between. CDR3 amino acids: CASSFVSAVNYGYTF. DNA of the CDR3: TGTGCCAGCAGTTTTGTCTCTGCAGTTAACTATGGCTACACCTTC.

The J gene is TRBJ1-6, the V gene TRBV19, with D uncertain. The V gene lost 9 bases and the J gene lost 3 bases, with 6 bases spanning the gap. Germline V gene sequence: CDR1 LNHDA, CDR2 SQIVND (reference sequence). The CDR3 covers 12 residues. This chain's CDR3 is CASRDYNSPLHF. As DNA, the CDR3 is TGTGCCAGCCGGGACTATAATTCACCCCTCCACTTT.

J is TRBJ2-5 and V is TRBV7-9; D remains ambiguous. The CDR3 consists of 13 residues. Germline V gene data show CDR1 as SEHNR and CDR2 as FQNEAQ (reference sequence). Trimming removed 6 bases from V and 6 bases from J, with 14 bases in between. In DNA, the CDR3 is TGTGCCAGCAGTCTAGAGCTAGTACAGACCCAGTACTTC. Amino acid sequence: CASSLELVQTQYF.

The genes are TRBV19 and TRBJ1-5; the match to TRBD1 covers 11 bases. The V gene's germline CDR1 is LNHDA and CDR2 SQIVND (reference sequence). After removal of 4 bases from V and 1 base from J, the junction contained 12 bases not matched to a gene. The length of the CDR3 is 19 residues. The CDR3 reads CASSKLRDRGSQSNQPQHF. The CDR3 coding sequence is TGTGCCAGTAGTAAACTCCGGGACAGGGGGTCCCAGAGCAATCAGCCCCAGCATTTT.